This is a list of T cell receptor beta chains from one sample in a study of blood T cells in healthy people across ages. TCRdb reprocessed the 5' RACE reads with MiXCR, giving one entry per CDR3 protein. Of 700,000 to 1,000,000 distinct CDR3 sequences in the sample, under 55% are singletons; the top ten hold roughly 19%. Sequencing was done on a sample of blood. The receptors originated from a man aged 55 to 70 in good health. The conserved cysteine and the conserved F or W are not part of the CDR3 here. For some rows the clone size is stated as once, few or many, or as a class when expanded; others skip it.

J gene	V gene	clone size	CDR3 protein
TRBJ1-1	TRBV11-3	-	ASSLQGELNTEAF
-	TRBV4-3	-	ASSQDDRLAETQY
TRBJ2-1	TRBV7-3	-	ASSLGTGGLSYNEQF
TRBJ2-5	TRBV5-1	-	ASSPTGKVTQETQY
TRBJ1-1	TRBV6-1	-	ASRSVIEAF
TRBJ2-7	TRBV27	-	ASSLVGGQVHEQY
TRBJ2-7	TRBV25-1	-	ASSQGTEPYEQY
TRBJ1-4	TRBV20-1	-	SARLTAVAEKLF
TRBJ2-1	TRBV2	-	ASSGSLAVNEQF
TRBJ1-5	TRBV7-6	few	AGHGHNQPQH
TRBJ1-3	TRBV9	-	ASSVGDSYGNTIY
TRBJ2-3	TRBV7-2	-	ASSLVGGMDTQY
TRBJ2-1	TRBV7-3	-	ASSPGGRYNEQF
TRBJ2-3	TRBV7-2	-	ASSLQRGPTDTQY
TRBJ1-2	TRBV5-1	few	ASRGAVGDYGYT
TRBJ2-7	TRBV7-2	-	ASSFPGGPINEQY
TRBJ2-6	TRBV5-1	few	ASSFLETAGANVLT
TRBJ1-5	TRBV25-1	once	ASSVGGSNSNQPQH
TRBJ2-2	TRBV11-1	few	ASASPDRENTGELF
TRBJ2-1	TRBV29-1	-	SVEDLGTGSDNEQF
TRBJ1-6	TRBV12-3/TRBV12-4	few	ASSFVGQRRSSYNSPLH
TRBJ2-7	TRBV12-3/TRBV12-4	few	ASSLSEYEQY